These T cell receptor beta chains were read from a single sample in a study of T cells after yellow fever vaccination. TCRdb reprocessed the 5' RACE reads via MiXCR and lists one record per CDR3 protein. The table includes some 300,000 distinct CDR3 sequences, about 10% detected once. Source: CD4+ T cells sorted from PBMCs, taken 45 days after the yellow fever booster vaccination. Receptor source: a young man who received the YFV17D yellow fever vaccine. Both conserved end residues are part of each CDR3. Fields, in order: CDR3 length, clone size, V gene, J gene, D gene, CDR3 DNA, CDR3 protein. D genes are given only for firm matches. Clone size is not always given. Where it is, it says once, few, many or a class for expanded clones.

cdr3_length: 15; clone_size: -; v_call: TRBV7-9; j_call: TRBJ2-7; d_call: -; cdr3_nt: TGTGCCAGCAGCTGGGCCGGGACGCCGGCCTACGAGCAGTACTTC; cdr3_aa: CASSWAGTPAYEQYF
cdr3_length: 11; clone_size: -; v_call: TRBV2; j_call: TRBJ2-7; d_call: -; cdr3_nt: TGTGCCAGCAGTGGGGAGTCCGAGCAGTACTTC; cdr3_aa: CASSGESEQYF
cdr3_length: 17; clone_size: -; v_call: TRBV2; j_call: TRBJ2-1; d_call: TRBD2; cdr3_nt: TGTGCCAGCAGAGGGGATCTAAGACTAGCGGGGAGAGATGAGCAGTTCTTC; cdr3_aa: CASRGDLRLAGRDEQFF
cdr3_length: 14; clone_size: -; v_call: TRBV11-2; j_call: TRBJ1-2; d_call: -; cdr3_nt: TGTGCCAGCAGCCCCCTCGGGTATGGCTATGGCTACACCTTC; cdr3_aa: CASSPLGYGYGYTF
cdr3_length: 19; clone_size: few; v_call: TRBV6-2/TRBV6-3; j_call: TRBJ1-5; d_call: TRBD1; cdr3_nt: TGTGCCAGCAGTTACGCCCACAGGGGTCACCCCCATAGCAATCAGCCCCAGCATTTT; cdr3_aa: CASSYAHRGHPHSNQPQHF
cdr3_length: 13; clone_size: few; v_call: TRBV29-1; j_call: TRBJ2-3; d_call: -; cdr3_nt: TGCAGCGCCTCGTGGGACACCACAGATACGCAGTATTTT; cdr3_aa: CSASWDTTDTQYF
cdr3_length: 14; clone_size: many; v_call: TRBV7-2; j_call: TRBJ2-2; d_call: -; cdr3_nt: TGTGCCAGCAGCTTACAGTCAAACACCGGGGAGCTGTTTTTT; cdr3_aa: CASSLQSNTGELFF
cdr3_length: 15; clone_size: -; v_call: TRBV4-3; j_call: TRBJ1-4; d_call: -; cdr3_nt: TGCGCCAGCAGCCCCAAGGACAGCCTTAATGAAAAACTGTTTTTT; cdr3_aa: CASSPKDSLNEKLFF
cdr3_length: 16; clone_size: few; v_call: TRBV28; j_call: TRBJ1-5; d_call: -; cdr3_nt: TGTGCCAGCAGTTTATGGCCAGGGGTTAGGGATCAGCCCCAGCATTTT; cdr3_aa: CASSLWPGVRDQPQHF
cdr3_length: 14; clone_size: -; v_call: TRBV12-3/TRBV12-4; j_call: TRBJ2-4; d_call: -; cdr3_nt: TGTGCCAGCAGCCCTGGACTGTCGGTGGACATTCAGTACTTC; cdr3_aa: CASSPGLSVDIQYF
cdr3_length: 15; clone_size: few; v_call: TRBV10-3; j_call: TRBJ2-2; d_call: -; cdr3_nt: TGTGCCACCCAATCTAAAACAGGGCACACCGGGGAGCTGTTTTTT; cdr3_aa: CATQSKTGHTGELFF
cdr3_length: 12; clone_size: many; v_call: TRBV7-2; j_call: TRBJ2-1; d_call: TRBD1; cdr3_nt: TGTGCCAGCAGCTTAGAGGGGACAGGGCGGATCTTC; cdr3_aa: CASSLEGTGRIF
cdr3_length: 14; clone_size: many; v_call: TRBV6-5; j_call: TRBJ2-2; d_call: TRBD1; cdr3_nt: TGTGCCAAAACGACAGGGGGCCAAGGCGGGGAGCTGTTTTTT; cdr3_aa: CAKTTGGQGGELFF
cdr3_length: 14; clone_size: many; v_call: TRBV10-1; j_call: TRBJ2-2; d_call: -; cdr3_nt: TGCGCCAGCAGCCCGGGACAGAACACCGGGGAGCTGTTTTTT; cdr3_aa: CASSPGQNTGELFF
cdr3_length: 15; clone_size: -; v_call: TRBV5-1; j_call: TRBJ2-3; d_call: TRBD2; cdr3_nt: TGCGCCAGCAGCTTGTTCAGCGGGGGTGCAGATACGAAGTATTTT; cdr3_aa: CASSLFSGGADTKYF
cdr3_length: 14; clone_size: many; v_call: TRBV6-2/TRBV6-3; j_call: TRBJ1-3; d_call: -; cdr3_nt: TGTGCCAGCAGCCAAGAAGTAGCCGGAAACACCATATATTTT; cdr3_aa: CASSQEVAGNTIYF
cdr3_length: 16; clone_size: few; v_call: TRBV4-2; j_call: TRBJ2-5; d_call: TRBD2; cdr3_nt: TGTGCCAGCAGCCAAGATAGCGGGACCTGGGGAGAGACCCAGTACTTC; cdr3_aa: CASSQDSGTWGETQYF
cdr3_length: 16; clone_size: few; v_call: TRBV20-1; j_call: TRBJ2-3; d_call: -; cdr3_nt: TGCAGTCCACTTAGGCCCCGGGACGCCAGCACAGATACGCAGTATTTT; cdr3_aa: CSPLRPRDASTDTQYF
cdr3_length: 15; clone_size: many; v_call: TRBV5-1; j_call: TRBJ2-3; d_call: TRBD2; cdr3_nt: TGCGCCAGCAGCTTGGGGCTAGCGGAGACAGATACGCAGTATTTT; cdr3_aa: CASSLGLAETDTQYF
cdr3_length: 13; clone_size: few; v_call: TRBV27; j_call: TRBJ1-1; d_call: -; cdr3_nt: TGTGCCAGCAGGCAGGAAATGAACACTGAAGCTTTCTTT; cdr3_aa: CASRQEMNTEAFF
cdr3_length: 13; clone_size: few; v_call: TRBV12-3/TRBV12-4; j_call: TRBJ1-4; d_call: -; cdr3_nt: TGTGCCAGCAGCTTAGGCGGCGGTGAAAAACTGTTTTTT; cdr3_aa: CASSLGGGEKLFF
cdr3_length: 15; clone_size: -; v_call: TRBV11-2; j_call: TRBJ2-1; d_call: TRBD2; cdr3_nt: TGTGCCAGCAGCCAGGGACTAGCGGGACACAATGAGCAGTTCTTC; cdr3_aa: CASSQGLAGHNEQFF
cdr3_length: 15; clone_size: many; v_call: TRBV3-1; j_call: TRBJ2-1; d_call: -; cdr3_nt: TGTGCCAGCAGCCACTTGATGGGGGGCCCCAATGAGCAGTTCTTC; cdr3_aa: CASSHLMGGPNEQFF
cdr3_length: 14; clone_size: few; v_call: TRBV4-3; j_call: TRBJ1-5; d_call: -; cdr3_nt: TGCGCCAGCAGCCAAGAATGGGGGAATCAGCCCCAGCATTTT; cdr3_aa: CASSQEWGNQPQHF
cdr3_length: 16; clone_size: many; v_call: TRBV6-6; j_call: TRBJ2-7; d_call: -; cdr3_nt: TGTGCCAGCAGTTACTCGTTGTGGGCGTCCACCTACGAGCAGTACTTC; cdr3_aa: CASSYSLWASTYEQYF
cdr3_length: 13; clone_size: -; v_call: TRBV10-3; j_call: TRBJ2-4; d_call: -; cdr3_nt: TGTGCCATCAGTGATCTAGCCAAAAACATTCAGTACTTC; cdr3_aa: CAISDLAKNIQYF
cdr3_length: 14; clone_size: -; v_call: TRBV20-1; j_call: TRBJ2-3; d_call: -; cdr3_nt: TGCAGTGCTAGGACTACACAGAGAACAGATACGCAGTATTTT; cdr3_aa: CSARTTQRTDTQYF
cdr3_length: 15; clone_size: few; v_call: TRBV12-3/TRBV12-4; j_call: TRBJ1-6; d_call: -; cdr3_nt: TGTGCCAGCAGTTGGAAGGGGCTCGGTAATTCACCCCTCCACTTT; cdr3_aa: CASSWKGLGNSPLHF
cdr3_length: 16; clone_size: -; v_call: TRBV9; j_call: TRBJ2-5; d_call: -; cdr3_nt: TGTGCCAGCAGCGGGCTACGCGGGGTCAATCAAGAGACCCAGTACTTC; cdr3_aa: CASSGLRGVNQETQYF
cdr3_length: 14; clone_size: few; v_call: TRBV20-1; j_call: TRBJ1-3; d_call: -; cdr3_nt: TGCAGTGCTGACCTCAAGGAATCTGGAAACACCATATATTTT; cdr3_aa: CSADLKESGNTIYF
cdr3_length: 13; clone_size: -; v_call: TRBV7-2; j_call: TRBJ2-1; d_call: TRBD2; cdr3_nt: TGTGCCAGCACCTTACCAGCGGGGTGGGAGCAGTTCTTC; cdr3_aa: CASTLPAGWEQFF
cdr3_length: 17; clone_size: -; v_call: TRBV7-3; j_call: TRBJ2-3; d_call: TRBD2; cdr3_nt: TGTGCCAGCAGCCCCGAATCGGGAGGTAGCGGCACAGATACGCAGTATTTT; cdr3_aa: CASSPESGGSGTDTQYF
cdr3_length: 15; clone_size: few; v_call: TRBV9; j_call: TRBJ1-1; d_call: TRBD1; cdr3_nt: TGTGCCAGCAGCGTAGAAGGACAGGGGTACACTGAAGCTTTCTTT; cdr3_aa: CASSVEGQGYTEAFF
cdr3_length: 12; clone_size: few; v_call: TRBV30; j_call: TRBJ2-1; d_call: -; cdr3_nt: TGTGCCTGGAGACTGGGGTCCAATGAGCAGTTCTTC; cdr3_aa: CAWRLGSNEQFF
cdr3_length: 15; clone_size: few; v_call: TRBV19; j_call: TRBJ1-2; d_call: -; cdr3_nt: TGTGCCAGTAGTATGCCGCGCGTTGTCAACGATGGCTACACCTTC; cdr3_aa: CASSMPRVVNDGYTF
cdr3_length: 13; clone_size: few; v_call: TRBV7-9; j_call: TRBJ1-2; d_call: -; cdr3_nt: TGTGCCAGCAGCTTAGAGGTCAGCTATGGCTACACCTTC; cdr3_aa: CASSLEVSYGYTF
cdr3_length: 14; clone_size: -; v_call: TRBV6-5; j_call: TRBJ2-3; d_call: -; cdr3_nt: TGTGCCAGCAGTTCCCCGCCGGTGGCAGATACGCAGTATTTT; cdr3_aa: CASSSPPVADTQYF
cdr3_length: 14; clone_size: -; v_call: TRBV2; j_call: TRBJ2-3; d_call: -; cdr3_nt: TGTGCCAGCAGTGAGGGCGTAGCTCGATCTACGCAGTATTTT; cdr3_aa: CASSEGVARSTQYF
cdr3_length: 13; clone_size: -; v_call: TRBV5-1; j_call: TRBJ2-3; d_call: -; cdr3_nt: TGCGCCAGCAACACGGGAAGCACAGATACGCAGTATTTT; cdr3_aa: CASNTGSTDTQYF
cdr3_length: 13; clone_size: -; v_call: TRBV7-2; j_call: TRBJ2-7; d_call: -; cdr3_nt: TGTGCCAGCAGCTTATCGGGCCCCTACGAGCAGTACTTC; cdr3_aa: CASSLSGPYEQYF
cdr3_length: 12; clone_size: many; v_call: TRBV29-1; j_call: TRBJ2-1; d_call: -; cdr3_nt: TGCAGCGTTGAAATAGGCTACAATGAGCAGTTCTTC; cdr3_aa: CSVEIGYNEQFF
cdr3_length: 17; clone_size: -; v_call: TRBV18; j_call: TRBJ1-4; d_call: -; cdr3_nt: TGTGCCAGCTCACCTCGGGCAGGGCCGCCGGCTAATGAAAAACTGTTTTTT; cdr3_aa: CASSPRAGPPANEKLFF
cdr3_length: 13; clone_size: -; v_call: TRBV20-1; j_call: TRBJ2-3; d_call: -; cdr3_nt: TGCAGTGCCACGGAGACTAGCACAGATACGCAGTATTTT; cdr3_aa: CSATETSTDTQYF
cdr3_length: 14; clone_size: -; v_call: TRBV4-2; j_call: TRBJ1-1; d_call: -; cdr3_nt: TGTGCCAGCAGCCAAGGGGAATGGAACACTGAAGCTTTCTTT; cdr3_aa: CASSQGEWNTEAFF
cdr3_length: 14; clone_size: -; v_call: TRBV5-6; j_call: TRBJ2-7; d_call: -; cdr3_nt: TGTGCCAGCAGCTTCACAGGAAGGGACGGCGAGCAGTACTTC; cdr3_aa: CASSFTGRDGEQYF
cdr3_length: 17; clone_size: few; v_call: TRBV2; j_call: TRBJ1-5; d_call: TRBD1; cdr3_nt: TGTGCCAGCAAAAGGACAGGGGATTTTTATAGCAATCAGCCCCAGCATTTT; cdr3_aa: CASKRTGDFYSNQPQHF
cdr3_length: 15; clone_size: -; v_call: TRBV20-1; j_call: TRBJ2-6; d_call: -; cdr3_nt: TGCAGTGCGCCTCCCAACAGGGCTGGGGCCAACGTCCTGACTTTC; cdr3_aa: CSAPPNRAGANVLTF
cdr3_length: 18; clone_size: -; v_call: TRBV18; j_call: TRBJ1-5; d_call: TRBD1; cdr3_nt: TGTGCCAGCTCACCAGCTGGGCTAACACAGGGGGGTAATCAGCCCCAGCATTTT; cdr3_aa: CASSPAGLTQGGNQPQHF
cdr3_length: 18; clone_size: -; v_call: TRBV7-2; j_call: TRBJ2-5; d_call: TRBD2; cdr3_nt: TGTGCCAGCAGCTTAGGGCTAGCGGGGGGGACGTACCAAGAGACCCAGTACTTC; cdr3_aa: CASSLGLAGGTYQETQYF
cdr3_length: 15; clone_size: many; v_call: TRBV7-2; j_call: TRBJ2-7; d_call: TRBD2; cdr3_nt: TGTGCCAGCAGTCTTAGCGGGGGGACACCCTACGAGCAGTACTTC; cdr3_aa: CASSLSGGTPYEQYF
cdr3_length: 13; clone_size: many; v_call: TRBV6-1; j_call: TRBJ2-3; d_call: -; cdr3_nt: TGTGCCAGCAGGTGGGGCGCTGGGGATACGCAGTATTTT; cdr3_aa: CASRWGAGDTQYF
cdr3_length: 14; clone_size: many; v_call: TRBV5-5; j_call: TRBJ1-1; d_call: -; cdr3_nt: TGTGCCAGCAGGTCGATTAGGGGAGGAGTACGCGCTTTCTTT; cdr3_aa: CASRSIRGGVRAFF
cdr3_length: 15; clone_size: few; v_call: TRBV7-8; j_call: TRBJ1-1; d_call: -; cdr3_nt: TGTGCCAGCAGCTTAGGGGGCGGCAGGAACACTGAAGCTTTCTTT; cdr3_aa: CASSLGGGRNTEAFF
cdr3_length: 18; clone_size: -; v_call: TRBV20-1; j_call: TRBJ2-6; d_call: -; cdr3_nt: TGCAGTGCTAGAACCCCAGGGGAAGGGCGCTCTGGGGCCAACGTCCTGACTTTC; cdr3_aa: CSARTPGEGRSGANVLTF
cdr3_length: 16; clone_size: -; v_call: TRBV2; j_call: TRBJ1-6; d_call: TRBD1; cdr3_nt: TGTGCCAGCCGTATCTCAACCGGGACAGGGAGTCCACCCCTCCACTTT; cdr3_aa: CASRISTGTGSPPLHF
cdr3_length: 17; clone_size: -; v_call: TRBV5-1; j_call: TRBJ2-6; d_call: -; cdr3_nt: TGCGCCAGCAGCAATACCTTAACAGCCTCTGGGGCCAACGTCCTGACTTTC; cdr3_aa: CASSNTLTASGANVLTF
cdr3_length: 14; clone_size: -; v_call: TRBV10-3; j_call: TRBJ2-5; d_call: TRBD1; cdr3_nt: TGTGCCATCAGCATACCGGGACAGCAAGAGACCCAGTACTTC; cdr3_aa: CAISIPGQQETQYF